This T cell receptor (beta chain) was captured in a study of CD8 T cells in ankylosing spondylitis. Whole-study findings and limits: For ankylosing spondylitis blood, a TCR beta motif of about 8 highly homologous variants appeared characteristic. Previously reported in reactive arthritis synovial fluid and blood were some of the motif variants.

TCRdb redid the calling of the 5' RACE reads with MiXCR, one entry per CDR3 protein. The sample records about 190,000 distinct CDR3 sequences, approximately 13% being singletons. This clonotype was found a few times. Its matching antigen is unknown. Trimming cost V 3 bases and J 3 bases, with 11 bases left between them. The CDR3 sequence is 15 residues long. The germline gives CDR1 SGHVS, CDR2 FNYEAQ. Sequencing was done on a sample of blood, either unsorted or a sorted T cell fraction (not recorded which). The chain couples TRBV7-6 to TRBJ1-4, with D maybe TRBD1 (5 bases). The TCR comes from a female donor with ankylosing spondylitis or in good health (not recorded which). This chain's CDR3 is CASSLTGGANEKLFF. CDR3 coding DNA: TGTGCCAGCAGCTTGACGGGGGGAGCTAATGAAAAACTGTTTTTT. The whole variable domain, filled in from reference TRBV7-6 and TRBJ1-4, reads GAGVSQSPRYKVTKRGQDVALRCDPISGHVSLYWYRQALGQGPEFLTYFNYEAQQDKSGLPNDRFSAERPEGSISTLTIQRTEQRDSAMYRCASSLTGGANEKLFFGSGTQLSVL.